The 22 T cell receptor beta chains listed next were all sequenced from one sample in a study of tumor-infiltrating lymphocytes in primary liver carcinoma. Starting from approximately 470 ng of total RNA, TCR beta cDNA was produced with a primer in the constant region. It was through three nested multiplex PCR rounds of slightly modified ARM-PCR that TCR beta libraries arose. PCR rounds one and two used TRBV1-TRBV30 forward primers with a C-beta reverse primer for around 11 cycles each. Each CDR3 protein gets one entry after TCRdb re-called the multiplex PCR reads with MiXCR. The data show 300,000 to 350,000 distinct CDR3 sequences, with approximately 64% seen just once and roughly 6% held by the top ten. Germline DNA was also extracted, with blood RNA taken from unsorted whole blood. Sequencing was carried out using peripheral blood. These receptors all stem from a man aged 35 to 55 with primary liver carcinoma and hepatitis B virus infection.

This clonotype was observed once. At one end the junction does not follow the germline gene, possibly because of a read error. The chain uses TRBV6-2 or TRBV6-3 and TRBJ2-2; D might be TRBD2 (5 bases). This CDR3 is built from 12 residues. The V gene's germline CDR1 is MNHEY and CDR2 SVGEGT. CDR3 loop: CASSYSAGELSF. CDR3 in DNA: TGTGCCAGCAGTTACTCGGCCGGGGAGCTGTCTTTT.

A word on this clonotype: This clone may be a read error of a much larger clone one base away. The genes are TRBV5-5 and TRBJ2-3; D uncertain. The germline V gene has CDR1 SGHKS and CDR2 YYEKEE (reference sequence). Trimming removed 4 bases at V and 5 bases at J, with 14 bases between. The CDR3 extends over 14 amino acids. The CDR3 protein is CASSTLVGKDTQYF. CDR3 nucleotides: TGTGCCAGCAGCACCTTAGTGGGAAAAGATACGCAGTATTTT. The variable domain in full, with the rest retrieved from reference TRBV5-5 and TRBJ2-3, is DAGVTQSPTHLIKTRGQQVTLRCSPISGHKSVSWYQQVLGQGPQFIFQYYEKEERGRGNFPDRFSARQFPNYSSELNVNALLLGDSALYLCASSTLVGKDTQYFGPGTRLTVL.

At least ten counts were recorded for this clonotype. The rearrangement joins TRBV6-5 to TRBJ2-7; D is perhaps TRBD1 (6 bases). Germline V gene lookup returns CDR1 MNHEY and CDR2 SVGAGI. Trimming removed 5 bases at V and 7 bases at J, with 15 bases between. The length of the CDR3 is 13 residues. CDR3 nucleotides: TGTGCCAGCAGTATCCAACTACAGGGAGAGCAGTACTTC. It codes for CASSIQLQGEQYF.

This clonotype was counted once. The CDR3 does not end in the conserved phenylalanine or tryptophan, so this is likely a read error. This chain connects TRBV6-5 to TRBJ2-1, with 13 bases fitting TRBD2. V lost 0 bases and J lost 3; bases outside the gene matches: 8. Looked up from germline, CDR1 is MNHEY and CDR2 is SVGAGI. The CDR3 totals 19 residues. The CDR3 nucleotides read TGTGCCAGCAGTTACTCTCCTACTAGCGGGAGGGCCTACTACAATGAGCAGTTCATC. Its protein product is CASSYSPTSGRAYYNEQFI.

This clonotype was picked up one time. The chain has TRBV2 and TRBJ2-5, with TRBD2 identical over 8 bases. The germline V gene has CDR1 SNHLY and CDR2 FYNNEI. The J segment lost 1 base and the V segment lost 2 bases, leaving 6 bases of the junction unmatched. This CDR3 spans 16 amino acids. The CDR3 loop reads CASSEKFSGIQETQYF. The CDR3 nucleotides read TGTGCCAGCAGTGAAAAGTTTAGCGGGATCCAAGAGACCCAGTACTTC.

The table lists this clonotype with many counts. This chain connects TRBV4-1 to TRBJ2-3, with D perhaps assigned TRBD1 or TRBD2 (9 bases each). V lost 0 bases, J lost 8 bases, and 27 bases lay in between. Looked up from germline, CDR1 is MGHRA and CDR2 is YSYEKL. This CDR3 spans 19 amino acids. Here the CDR3 DNA reads TGCGCCAGCAGCCAAGACTTGGGGAACAGGGGGCATAGCGGGAGTACGCAGTATTTT. Translation gives CASSQDLGNRGHSGSTQYF.

This clonotype was seen many times. The chain employs TRBV4-3 and TRBJ1-1; D remains ambiguous. V was cut by 0 bases and J by 0 bases, with 5 bases left in between. This CDR3 has 14 residues. Germline V gives CDR1 LGHNA, CDR2 YSLEER. The chain's CDR3 is CASSQERLNTEAFF. CDR3 sequence (DNA): TGCGCCAGCAGCCAAGAAAGGTTGAACACTGAAGCTTTCTTT.

Remarks on this clonotype: The junction and the germline gene differ at one end; a read error may be behind it. This chain connects TRBV11-2 to TRBJ2-2; 12 bases fit TRBD2. Germline-derived CDR1 and CDR2 are SGHAT and FQNNGV. The length of the CDR3 is 19 residues. The CDR3 here is CASILVSLAGGPDTGELFF. In DNA, the CDR3 is TGTGCCAGCATCTTAGTATCTCTAGCGGGAGGGCCCGACACCGGGGAGCTTTTTTTT.

Points on this clonotype: A much larger clone sits a single nucleotide away, making a read error possible. V and J are TRBV4-2 and TRBJ1-2; D possibly corresponds to TRBD1 (6 bases). This CDR3 has 14 amino acids. The germline V gene has CDR1 LGHNA and CDR2 YNFKEQ. Trimming shortened V by 7 bases and J by 8 bases, and 20 bases separated the two germline ends. The CDR3 coding sequence is TGTGCCAGCATCCAGGAGGCGGGGGGCCAAGGCTACACCTTC. Translation: CASIQEAGGQGYTF.

Turning to this clonotype: Mismatch with germline at one junction end may stem from a read error. V usage is TRBV12-3 or TRBV12-4 and J usage is TRBJ2-5; 10 bases are shared with TRBD2. The CDR3 runs to 15 residues. CDR3 nucleotide sequence: TGTGCCAGCAGACGTGGGACTAGCGTTTCAGAGACCCACTACTTC. This codes for CASRRGTSVSETHYF.

Turning to this clonotype: It is likely a read error, because the conserved phenylalanine at the end of the CDR3 is missing. This chain joins TRBV5-1 and TRBJ2-2, with TRBD1 identical over 7 bases. J gave up 1 base and V 2 bases, and 2 bases lay outside the gene matches. The CDR3 sequence is 15 residues long. The germline V gene has CDR1 SGHRS and CDR2 YFSETQ. The CDR3 DNA sequence: TGCGCCAGCAGCTTACAGGGGTGGAACACCGGGGAGCTGTTTATT. Amino acid sequence: CASSLQGWNTGELFI.

Details on this clonotype: Its ends do not fully match the called genes, so a read error is possible. CDR3 protein: CIVEDRGGAGELFF. The CDR3, as DNA: TGCATCGTTGAAGATCGGGGAGGTGCCGGGGAGCTGTTTTTT. The chain combines TRBV29-1 with TRBJ2-2; the D gene is possibly TRBD2 (6 bases). The CDR3 has 14 residues. CDR1 SQVTM and CDR2 ANQGSEA come from the germline V gene.

The chain couples TRBV2 to TRBJ2-3; D gene unclear. The ends were cut back, 2 bases at V and 14 bases at J, with 14 bases in the middle. The CDR3 extends over 12 amino acids. CDR1 is SNHLY, CDR2 FYNNEI, per germline. The CDR3 sequence: CASSELPQARYF. Written as DNA, the CDR3 is TGTGCCAGCAGTGAACTCCCCCAGGCTCGGTATTTT.

The J gene is TRBJ2-1, the V gene TRBV7-9; 11 bases match TRBD2. This CDR3 contains 16 residues. Looked up from germline, CDR1 is SEHNR and CDR2 is FQNEAQ (reference sequence). V gave up 1 base and J gave up 3 bases; unmatched junction bases: 2. CDR3 residues: CASSLGTSGSYNEQFF. The DNA of the CDR3 is TGTGCCAGCAGCTTAGGCACTAGCGGGAGCTACAATGAGCAGTTCTTC.

Details on this clonotype: Given a much more abundant clone one base away, this may be a read error. V is TRBV7-8 and J is TRBJ2-1; 14 nucleotides agree with TRBD2. There are 16 residues in the CDR3. Germline values: CDR1 SGHVS, CDR2 FQNEAQ. The CDR3 here is CSSSSSRLAGGPEQFF. The CDR3 region has the DNA TGTTCCAGCAGCTCTAGTAGACTAGCGGGAGGGCCTGAGCAGTTCTTC.

This sequence joins TRBV30 and TRBJ2-3; D is undetermined. V lost 0 bases, J lost 2 bases, and 6 bases lay in between. This CDR3 comprises 13 residues. CDR1 is GTSNPN and CDR2 is SVGIG in the germline V gene (reference sequence). CDR3 DNA sequence: TGTGCCTGGAGTGTCGGAGTCACAGATACGCAGTATTTT. Its translation: CAWSVGVTDTQYF.

Points on this clonotype: The junction and the germline gene differ at one end; a read error may be behind it. The V call is TRBV7-9, the J call TRBJ2-3, with TRBD2 identical over 15 bases. Germline CDR1 is SEHNR and CDR2 is FQNEAQ (reference sequence). The CDR3 length is 19 residues. The CDR3 spells CASSLAPGLAGGGTDMQYF. The CDR3 DNA is TGTGCCAGCAGCTTAGCCCCGGGACTAGCGGGAGGTGGAACAGATATGCAGTATTTT. The variable domain in full, completed from reference TRBV7-9 and TRBJ2-3, reads DTGVSQNPRHKITKRGQNVTFRCDPISEHNRLYWYRQTLGQGPEFLTYFQNEAQLEKSRLLSDRFSAERPKGSFSTLEIQRTEQGDSAMYLCASSLAPGLAGGGTDMQYFGPGTRLTVL.

This clonotype is a singleton in its sample. The J gene is TRBJ2-7, the V gene TRBV12-3 or TRBV12-4; D is unclear. CDR3 length: 13 residues. V lost 10 bases to trimming and J lost 2 bases, with 15 bases between them. The CDR3: CANSERLTYEQYF. The CDR3, as DNA: TGTGCCAACTCGGAGAGGCTAACCTACGAGCAGTACTTC.

Comment on this clonotype: This may arise from a read error, as a much more abundant clone is one base away. The chain links TRBV12-3 or TRBV12-4 to TRBJ2-7, with 10 nucleotides matching TRBD2. The CDR3 totals 14 residues. The CDR3 region has the DNA TGTGCCAGCAGTTCACTAGCGGGGCCCGCCGAGCTGTACTTC. Translated, it gives CASSSLAGPAELYF.

The V gene is TRBV7-9, the J gene TRBJ2-7; the D gene could be TRBD1 or TRBD2 (5 bases each). CDR1 and CDR2 from the germline V gene are SEHNR and FQNEAQ (reference sequence). Trimming left V 5 bases short and J 4 bases short, with 18 bases between. This CDR3 is 15 amino acids long. The CDR3 nucleotides read TGTGCCAGCAGCCCGCCTCGTGGGGACGGGTACGAGCAGTACTTC. It encodes CASSPPRGDGYEQYF.

This clonotype was seen many times. The chain couples TRBV11-2 to TRBJ2-1; 12 bases agree with TRBD2. CDR3 length: 15 amino acids. Looked up from germline, CDR1 is SGHAT and CDR2 is FQNNGV. V shed 7 bases, J shed 7 bases, and the junction held 8 bases outside the gene matches. Written as DNA, the CDR3 is TGTGCCAGCACCGTTCTAGCGGGAGGGCAAAATGAGCAGTTCTTC. Translating gives CASTVLAGGQNEQFF.

This clonotype has just a few counts. Given a much more abundant clone one base away, this may be a read error. V gene TRBV4-3 combines with J gene TRBJ2-7; 12 nucleotides agree with TRBD2. The CDR3 is made up of 18 amino acids. The germline V gene encodes CDR1 LGHNA and CDR2 YSLEER. V shed 5 bases, J shed 2 bases, and the junction held 13 bases outside the gene matches. For the CDR3, the DNA is TGCGCCAGCAGCATGACGGCGCCTAGCGGGAGGGCGCCCTACGAGCAGTACTTC. It is translated as CASSMTAPSGRAPYEQYF.